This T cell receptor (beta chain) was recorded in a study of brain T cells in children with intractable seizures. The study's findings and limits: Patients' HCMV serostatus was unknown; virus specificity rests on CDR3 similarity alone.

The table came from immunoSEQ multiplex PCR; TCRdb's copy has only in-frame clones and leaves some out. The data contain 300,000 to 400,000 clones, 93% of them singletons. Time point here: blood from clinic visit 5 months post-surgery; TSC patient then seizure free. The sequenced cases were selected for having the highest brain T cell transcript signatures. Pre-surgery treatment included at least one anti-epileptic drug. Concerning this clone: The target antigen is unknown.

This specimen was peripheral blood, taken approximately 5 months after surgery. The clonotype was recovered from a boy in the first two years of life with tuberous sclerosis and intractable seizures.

CDR3 loop: CASSQDQLAGADTQYF. DNA for the CDR3: TGTGCCAGCAGCCAAGATCAGCTAGCGGGTGCAGATACGCAGTATTTT. V and J are TRBV3-1 (or the pseudogene TRBV3-2) and TRBJ2-3, with 8 bases fitting TRBD2. The J segment lost 4 bases and the V segment lost 0 bases, leaving 6 bases of the junction unmatched. Germline values: CDR1 LGHDT, CDR2 YNNKEL (reference sequence). The CDR3 is 16 residues long.